The entry that follows covers one T cell receptor (beta chain) sequence. TCRdb recomputed calls from the RT-PCR reads with MiXCR, one row per CDR3 protein. The sample carries about 680,000 distinct CDR3 sequences, 12% to 15% recorded once. Trimming at V came to 6 bases and at J to 1 base, leaving 11 bases not matched to a gene. The CDR3 runs 17 residues. CDR1 is MNHEY and CDR2 is SVGAGI in the germline V gene. This clonotype originated in a female donor in good health, serving as a healthy control. The chain is built from TRBV6-5 and TRBJ1-2; 10 positions match TRBD1. What was sequenced was memory CD4+ T cells from blood. CDR3 sequence reads: CASRPIRDRGSNYGYTF. As DNA, the CDR3 is TGTGCCAGCAGGCCCATCCGGGACAGGGGTAGTAACTATGGCTACACCTTC.